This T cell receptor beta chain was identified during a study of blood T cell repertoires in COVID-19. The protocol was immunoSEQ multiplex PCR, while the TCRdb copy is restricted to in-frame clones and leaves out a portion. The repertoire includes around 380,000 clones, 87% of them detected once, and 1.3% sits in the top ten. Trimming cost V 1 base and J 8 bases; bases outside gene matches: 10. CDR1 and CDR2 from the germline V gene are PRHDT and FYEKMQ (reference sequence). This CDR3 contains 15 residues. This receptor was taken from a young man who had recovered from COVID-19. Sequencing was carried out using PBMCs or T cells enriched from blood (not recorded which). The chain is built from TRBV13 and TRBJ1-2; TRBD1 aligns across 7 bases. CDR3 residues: CASSLDGTEGPGYTF. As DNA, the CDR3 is TGTGCCAGCAGCTTAGACGGGACAGAAGGGCCGGGCTACACCTTC.